The present TCR beta chain was sequenced within a study of blood T cell repertoires in COVID-19. Study-level background: Collection of acute and convalescent COVID-19 samples took place in the United States, Italy and Spain. Nucleic acid was either cDNA or gDNA, and it came from T cells, B-cell-depleted T cells, or PBMCs.

Seattle patients were enrolled while actively infected and followed longitudinally. This clone was picked up one time. In the original analysis: Quantification of nucleated cells was approximated via reference gene primer amplification. Data came from immunoSEQ multiplex PCR; TCRdb stores just in-frame clones and leaves some out. V, J and clone size derive from that table, while D and trimming were established from the DNA sequence. The sample has 200,000 to 250,000 clones, approximately 86% seen once. The TCR sequence derives from a woman aged 50 to 65 with COVID-19, enrolled during active disease. Sequenced material: peripheral blood.

In nucleotides, the CDR3 is TGTGCCAGCAGCTATATAGCCTCAACAGGGGCGAACACTGAAGCTTTCTTT. Its protein product is CASSYIASTGANTEAFF. The chain couples TRBV28 to TRBJ1-1; TRBD1 matches at 7 bases. The CDR3 sequence is 17 residues long. The V gene's germline CDR1 is MDHEN and CDR2 SYDVKM. V dropped 6 bases and J dropped 1; count of bases not matched to a gene: 14.